This T cell receptor (beta chain) emerged from a study of CD8+ T cells in alopecia areata. Notes on the study in general: Higher clonality than in normal scalp was seen in lesional scalp, especially alopecia totalis/universalis.

Documented treatment: oral pan-JAK inhibitor, 5-10 mg twice daily. About this clone: Its cognate antigen is unknown.

Germline V gives CDR1 MNHNY, CDR2 SVGAGI (reference sequence). Germline trimming cut 2 bases from V and 0 bases from J; bases unmatched to any gene: 4. The CDR3 runs to 16 residues. Extracted RNA was reverse transcribed into cDNA, the sequencing template. Clones were sequenced by immunoSEQ multiplex PCR, and TCRdb holds only the in-frame ones, with some missing. The table has approximately 180,000 clones, roughly 60% seen once. The sequences come from CD4+ T cells sorted from blood, collected at approximately week 60, from a patient treated with tofacitinib. This clonotype originated in a human donor with alopecia areata. The chain links TRBV6-6 to TRBJ2-3; 8 bases fit TRBD2. This CDR3 reads CASSYLGGVSTDTQYF. CDR3 bases: TGTGCCAGCAGTTACCTCGGGGGGGTGAGCACAGATACGCAGTATTTT.